This passage covers 20 T cell receptor beta chains from one sample sequenced in a study of cytomegalovirus exposure and HLA in healthy donors. PCR was performed using 60 Vbeta and 13 Jbeta primers. Libraries were prepared by immunoSEQ multiplex PCR; TCRdb keeps only in-frame clonotypes and omits some of them. This repertoire shows about 95,000 clones, about 78% found once; its top ten account for over 4%. Material for sequencing was PBMCs. These receptors were collected from a woman aged 40 to 50 in good health and CMV-seropositive.

Written as DNA, the CDR3 is TGTGCCAGCGGCCGGGACAGGGTAGTTACCCAGCCCCAGCATTTT. Its translation is CASGRDRVVTQPQHF. V usage is TRBV6-1 and J usage is TRBJ1-5; 9 nucleotides line up with TRBD1. Unmatched junction bases numbered 12, after V lost 8 bases and J lost 7 bases. Looked up from germline, CDR1 is MNHNS and CDR2 is SASEGT. The CDR3 length is 15 residues.

For this clone: Other DNA sequences from this sample encode an identical CDR3 as well. This chain joins TRBV5-4 and TRBJ2-3; 8 bases fit TRBD2. The germline V gene encodes CDR1 SGHNT and CDR2 YYREEE (reference sequence). With V trimmed by 3 bases and J by 0 bases, 3 bases remained unmatched. The CDR3 has 15 amino acids. The CDR3 region is CASSSSSGSTDTQYF. CDR3 coding DNA: TGTGCCAGCAGCTCCTCTAGCGGGAGCACAGATACGCAGTATTTT. The whole variable domain, filled in from reference TRBV5-4 and TRBJ2-3, reads ETGVTQSPTHLIKTRGQQVTLRCSSQSGHNTVSWYQQALGQGPQFIFQYYREEENGRGNFPPRFSGLQFPNYSSELNVNALELDDSALYLCASSSSSGSTDTQYFGPGTRLTVL.

The chain has TRBV27 and TRBJ2-7; D perhaps matches TRBD2 (5 bases). Germline assignment: CDR1 MNHEY and CDR2 SMNVEV (reference sequence). There are 14 residues in the CDR3. Trimming cost V 5 bases and J 3 bases, with 14 bases left between them. CDR3 region: CASSPLGVIYEQYF. The CDR3 coding sequence is TGTGCCAGCAGTCCACTAGGAGTTATCTACGAGCAGTACTTC.

The chain is built from TRBV19 and TRBJ2-2; 7 bases are a match to TRBD2. Losses at the gene ends were 1 base for V and 8 bases for J; bases not matched to a gene: 7. The length of the CDR3 is 15 residues. The germline V gene encodes CDR1 LNHDA and CDR2 SQIVND (reference sequence). The CDR3 reads CASSIAAGSMGELFF. For the CDR3, the DNA is TGTGCCAGTAGTATAGCAGCGGGATCGATGGGGGAGCTGTTTTTT. Together with reference TRBV19 and TRBJ2-2, the CDR3 gives the full variable domain: DGGITQSPKYLFRKEGQNVTLSCEQNLNHDAMYWYRQDPGQGLRLIYYSQIVNDFQKGDIAEGYSVSREKKESFPLTVTSAQKNPTAFYLCASSIAAGSMGELFFGEGSRLTVL.

This clone has just a few counts. This sequence joins TRBV7-2 and TRBJ2-7; TRBD1 aligns across 8 bases. The CDR3 covers 14 residues. Unmatched junction bases numbered 7, after V lost 5 bases and J lost 4 bases. Germline V CDR1 and CDR2: SGHTA, FQGNSA. As DNA, the CDR3 is TGTGCCAGCAGCATCTGGACAGGGTCGTACGAGCAGTACTTC. Amino acids: CASSIWTGSYEQYF.

The V gene is TRBV11-2, the J gene TRBJ2-3; TRBD2 matches at 11 bases. The ends lost 2 bases at V and 3 bases at J; junction bases unmatched: 4. The CDR3 consists of 16 residues. Germline CDR1 SGHAT, CDR2 FQNNGV. The CDR3 is CASSLHGTSGTDTQYF. In DNA, the CDR3 is TGTGCCAGCAGCTTACACGGGACTAGCGGAACAGATACGCAGTATTTT. The whole variable domain, filled in from reference TRBV11-2 and TRBJ2-3, reads EAGVAQSPRYKIIEKRQSVAFWCNPISGHATLYWYQQILGQGPKLLIQFQNNGVVDDSQLPKDRFSAERLKGVDSTLKIQPAKLEDSAVYLCASSLHGTSGTDTQYFGPGTRLTVL.

V and J are TRBV9 and TRBJ2-1, with D possibly matching TRBD1 (6 bases). Germline values: CDR1 SGDLS, CDR2 YYNGEE. The CDR3 is 14 amino acids. Deletions cut 0 bases from V and 4 bases from J, with 8 bases between. The DNA of the CDR3 is TGTGCCAGCAGCGTAGGGGGGCTGTACAATGAGCAGTTCTTC. It yields the protein CASSVGGLYNEQFF.

V gene TRBV7-9 combines with J gene TRBJ2-5; 8 bases are a match to TRBD2. The V segment lost 4 bases and the J segment 1 base; nucleotides outside the gene matches: 8. From germline, CDR1 is SEHNR and CDR2 FQNEAQ (reference sequence). CDR3 size: 16 residues. CDR3 protein: CASSYYGGGPQETQYF. The CDR3 DNA reads TGTGCCAGCAGCTACTACGGGGGGGGCCCCCAAGAGACCCAGTACTTC.

This chain connects TRBV18 to TRBJ2-2; 9 bases align to TRBD1. Trimming cost V 5 bases and J 6 bases; bases outside gene matches: 7. Per the germline V gene, CDR1 is KGHSH and CDR2 is LQKENI. The CDR3 loop spans 15 amino acids. The CDR3 nucleotides read TGTGCCAGCTCAGCCCCGGGACAGGGATCCGGGGAGCTGTTTTTT. Amino acid sequence: CASSAPGQGSGELFF.

This clone has more than one count but fewer than ten. The CDR3 nucleotides read TGTGCCAGTAGTAAGACGACAGCCTCTGGGGCCAACGTCCTGACTTTC. The encoded protein is CASSKTTASGANVLTF. V is TRBV19 and J is TRBJ2-6; weak D call: TRBD1 (5 bases). Trimming took 4 bases from V and 0 from J, leaving 10 bases between them. From germline, CDR1 is LNHDA and CDR2 SQIVND (reference sequence). The CDR3 length is 16 residues.

This chain connects TRBV6-1 to TRBJ2-7; D gene unclear. Germline-derived CDR1 and CDR2 are MNHNS and SASEGT. Trimming took off 8 bases at V and 5 bases at J, with 13 bases between the two ends. CDR3 length: 12 residues. The CDR3 spells CASCDSFNEQYF. CDR3 bases: TGTGCCAGCTGCGATAGCTTCAACGAGCAGTACTTC.

The V call is TRBV10-2, the J call TRBJ2-2; TRBD2 matches at 8 bases. Germline-derived CDR1 and CDR2 are WSHSY and SAAADI. The CDR3 has 14 residues. Unmatched junction bases numbered 4, after V lost 4 bases and J lost 6 bases. The CDR3 loop reads CASSAGTSAGELFF. DNA for the CDR3: TGCGCCAGCAGTGCCGGGACTAGTGCCGGGGAGCTGTTTTTT.

The chain combines TRBV6-1 with TRBJ2-7; TRBD1 is a possible D gene (6 bases). V was trimmed by 10 bases and J by 3 bases, leaving 19 bases between them. CDR1 is MNHNS and CDR2 is SASEGT in the germline V gene. The length of the CDR3 is 14 residues. The CDR3 here is CAKTNRVAFYEQYF. The CDR3 nucleotides are TGTGCCAAGACAAACAGGGTAGCATTCTACGAGCAGTACTTC.

The chain couples TRBV7-6 to TRBJ2-5; D uncertain. The CDR3 runs to 13 residues. Germline V lookup: CDR1 SGHVS, CDR2 FNYEAQ. Trimming left V 1 base short and J 3 bases short, with 6 bases between. Here the CDR3 DNA reads TGTGCCAGCAGCTTAGGTCAGGAAGAGACCCAGTACTTC. It is translated as CASSLGQEETQYF. Combining the CDR3 with reference TRBV7-6 and TRBJ2-5 gives the whole variable domain GAGVSQSPRYKVTKRGQDVALRCDPISGHVSLYWYRQALGQGPEFLTYFNYEAQQDKSGLPNDRFSAERPEGSISTLTIQRTEQRDSAMYRCASSLGQEETQYFGPGTRLLVL.

Turning to this clone: This CDR3 is also generated by other DNA sequences in the sample. The genes are TRBV2 and TRBJ2-7; tentatively, D is TRBD2 (5 bases). Trimming took off 8 bases at V and 3 bases at J, with 5 bases between the two ends. CDR3 length: 10 residues. Germline V gives CDR1 SNHLY, CDR2 FYNNEI. The CDR3 nucleotides read TGTGCCAGCGAGGGCTACGAGCAGTACTTC. This encodes CASEGYEQYF.

The chain links TRBV4-2 to TRBJ1-1; 8 positions match TRBD1. V dropped 1 base and J dropped 1; count of bases not matched to a gene: 5. This CDR3 has 16 amino acids. Germline V lookup: CDR1 LGHNA, CDR2 YNFKEQ. This CDR3 reads CASSQGGTGGNTEAFF. The CDR3 nucleotides read TGTGCCAGCAGCCAAGGAGGGACAGGCGGGAACACTGAAGCTTTCTTT.

This chain connects TRBV4-1 to TRBJ2-1; 16 bases map to TRBD2. Germline V gives CDR1 MGHRA, CDR2 YSYEKL. V shed 3 bases and J 6 bases; nucleotides not matched to a gene: 11. This CDR3 contains 19 residues. The CDR3 DNA is TGCGCCAGCAGCCATCCGGGACTAGCGGGAGGGCCGGGTCTCAATGAGCAGTTCTTC. This sequence encodes CASSHPGLAGGPGLNEQFF.

The chain employs TRBV5-4 and TRBJ1-1; D gene unclear. The germline V gene has CDR1 SGHNT and CDR2 YYREEE (reference sequence). This CDR3 has 14 residues. The ends were cut back, 1 base at V and 4 bases at J, with 11 bases in the middle. The CDR3 region has the DNA TGTGCCAGCAGCTTGCAAGTGGGCTTCACTGAAGCTTTCTTT. Its protein is CASSLQVGFTEAFF. The full variable domain, completed using reference TRBV5-4 and TRBJ1-1, is ETGVTQSPTHLIKTRGQQVTLRCSSQSGHNTVSWYQQALGQGPQFIFQYYREEENGRGNFPPRFSGLQFPNYSSELNVNALELDDSALYLCASSLQVGFTEAFFGQGTRLTVV.

The chain recombines TRBV21-1 with TRBJ2-7; the table's D call TRBD1 went unverified against the DNA. TRBV21-1 is marked as a pseudogene. CDR3 length: 14 amino acids. CDR3 loop: CASSIRGRGYEQYF. CDR3 coding DNA: TGTGCCAGCAGCATTAGGGGCAGGGGCTACGAGCAGTACTTC.

The chain joins TRBV6-1 to TRBJ2-7; 11 bases fit TRBD2. The V segment lost 1 base and the J segment 4 bases; nucleotides outside the gene matches: 3. The CDR3 extends over 15 amino acids. The V gene's germline CDR1 is MNHNS and CDR2 SASEGT. The CDR3 here is CASSEGLAGLYEQYF. CDR3 coding DNA: TGTGCCAGCAGTGAAGGACTAGCGGGATTATACGAGCAGTACTTC.